This T cell receptor (beta chain) was observed in a study of T cell responses to AZD1222 COVID-19 vaccine. Produced via immunoSEQ multiplex PCR; TCRdb's table is partial and in-frame only. The sample yields more than 120,000 clones, approximately 86% seen once. V was clipped by 4 bases and J by 3 bases, with 13 bases between them. Germline CDR1 SGHRS, CDR2 YFSETQ. This CDR3 has 14 residues. Specimen: peripheral blood, collected 28 days after the second AZD1222 dose. This rearrangement joins TRBV5-1 to TRBJ1-2; D may be TRBD1 (5 bases). The source is an adult who received the AZD1222 COVID-19 vaccine. The CDR3 here is CASSLARDDYGYTF. The DNA of the CDR3 is TGCGCCAGCAGCCTTGCCCGGGACGACTATGGCTACACCTTC.